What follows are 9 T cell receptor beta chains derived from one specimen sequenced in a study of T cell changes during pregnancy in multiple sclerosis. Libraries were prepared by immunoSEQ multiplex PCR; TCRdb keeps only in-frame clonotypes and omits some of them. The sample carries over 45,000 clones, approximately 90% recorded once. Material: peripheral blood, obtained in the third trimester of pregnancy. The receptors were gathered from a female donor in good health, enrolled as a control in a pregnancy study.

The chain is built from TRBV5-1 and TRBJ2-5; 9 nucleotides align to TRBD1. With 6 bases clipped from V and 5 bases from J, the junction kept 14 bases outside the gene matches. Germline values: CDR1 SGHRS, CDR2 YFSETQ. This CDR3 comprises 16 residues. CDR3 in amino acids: CASTPGDRAGLETQYF. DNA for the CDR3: TGCGCCAGCACCCCAGGGGACAGGGCTGGTTTGGAGACCCAGTACTTC.

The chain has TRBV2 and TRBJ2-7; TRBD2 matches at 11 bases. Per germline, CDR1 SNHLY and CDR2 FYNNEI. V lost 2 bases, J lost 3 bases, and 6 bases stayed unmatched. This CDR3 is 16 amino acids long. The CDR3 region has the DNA TGTGCCAGCAGTGAATGGACTAGCGGGTTCAACTACGAGCAGTACTTC. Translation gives CASSEWTSGFNYEQYF.

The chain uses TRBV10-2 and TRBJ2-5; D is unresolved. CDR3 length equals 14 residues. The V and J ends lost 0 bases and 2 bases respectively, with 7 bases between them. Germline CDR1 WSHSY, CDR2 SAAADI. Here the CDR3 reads CASSESSLQETQYF. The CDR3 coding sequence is TGCGCCAGCAGTGAGTCGAGTCTACAAGAGACCCAGTACTTC.

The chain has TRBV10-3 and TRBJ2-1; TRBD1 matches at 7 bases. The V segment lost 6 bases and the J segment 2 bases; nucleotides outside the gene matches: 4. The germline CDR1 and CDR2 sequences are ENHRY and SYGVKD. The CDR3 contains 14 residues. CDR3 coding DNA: TGTGCCATCAGGATAGGACAGGCCTACAATGAGCAGTTCTTC. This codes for CAIRIGQAYNEQFF.

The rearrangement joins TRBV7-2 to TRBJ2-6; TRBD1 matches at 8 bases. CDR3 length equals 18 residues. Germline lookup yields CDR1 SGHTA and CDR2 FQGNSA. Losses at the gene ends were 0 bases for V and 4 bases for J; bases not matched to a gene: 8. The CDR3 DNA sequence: TGTGCCAGCAGCTTAGCGCACCAGGGGGCGAGGGGGGCCAACGTCCTGACTTTC. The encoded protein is CASSLAHQGARGANVLTF. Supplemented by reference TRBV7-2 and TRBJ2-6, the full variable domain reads GAGVSQSPSNKVTEKGKDVELRCDPISGHTALYWYRQSLGQGLEFLIYFQGNSAPDKSGLPSDRFSAERTGGSVSTLTIQRTQQEDSAVYLCASSLAHQGARGANVLTFGAGSRLTVL.

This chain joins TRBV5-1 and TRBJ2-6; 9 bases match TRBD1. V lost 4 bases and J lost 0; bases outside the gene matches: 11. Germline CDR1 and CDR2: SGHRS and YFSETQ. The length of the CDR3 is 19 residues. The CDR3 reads CASSVPPGQGTSGANVLTF. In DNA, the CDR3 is TGCGCCAGCAGCGTACCACCGGGACAGGGAACCTCTGGGGCCAACGTCCTGACTTTC.

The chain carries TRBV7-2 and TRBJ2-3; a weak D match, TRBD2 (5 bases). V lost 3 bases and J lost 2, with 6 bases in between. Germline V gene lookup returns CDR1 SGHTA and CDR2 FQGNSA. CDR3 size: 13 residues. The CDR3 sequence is CASSLGATDTQYF. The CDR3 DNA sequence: TGTGCCAGCAGCTTGGGAGCCACAGATACGCAGTATTTT.

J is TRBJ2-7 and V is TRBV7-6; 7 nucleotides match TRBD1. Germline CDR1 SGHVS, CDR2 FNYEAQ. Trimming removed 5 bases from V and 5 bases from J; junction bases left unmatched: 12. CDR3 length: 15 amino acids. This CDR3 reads CASSARLQGNHEQYF. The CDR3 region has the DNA TGTGCCAGCAGCGCGCGACTACAGGGGAACCACGAGCAGTACTTC.

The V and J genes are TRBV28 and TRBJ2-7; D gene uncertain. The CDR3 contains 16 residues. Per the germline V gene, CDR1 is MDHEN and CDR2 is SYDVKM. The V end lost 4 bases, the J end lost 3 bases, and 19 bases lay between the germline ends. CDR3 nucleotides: TGTGCCAGCAGTTCCATCACCTTTCCTAACAGCTACGAGCAGTACTTC. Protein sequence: CASSSITFPNSYEQYF.